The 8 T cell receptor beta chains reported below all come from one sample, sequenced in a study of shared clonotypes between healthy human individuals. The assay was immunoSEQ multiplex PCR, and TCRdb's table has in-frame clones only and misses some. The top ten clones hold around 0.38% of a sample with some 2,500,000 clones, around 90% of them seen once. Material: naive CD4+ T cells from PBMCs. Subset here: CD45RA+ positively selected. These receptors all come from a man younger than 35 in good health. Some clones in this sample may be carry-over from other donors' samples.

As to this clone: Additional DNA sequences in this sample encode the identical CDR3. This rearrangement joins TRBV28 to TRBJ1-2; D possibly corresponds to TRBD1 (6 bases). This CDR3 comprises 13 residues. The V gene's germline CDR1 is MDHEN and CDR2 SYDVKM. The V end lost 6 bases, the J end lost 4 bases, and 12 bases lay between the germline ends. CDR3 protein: CASRLTGSYGYTF. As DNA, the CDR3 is TGTGCCAGCAGATTGACAGGCTCCTATGGCTACACCTTC.

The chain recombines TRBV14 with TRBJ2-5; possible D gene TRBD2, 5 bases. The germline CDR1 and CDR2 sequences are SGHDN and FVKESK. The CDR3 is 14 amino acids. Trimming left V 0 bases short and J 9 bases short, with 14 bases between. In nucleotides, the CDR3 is TGTGCCAGCAGCCAAGAGAGTGGTCGGGGAGCCCAGTACTTC. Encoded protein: CASSQESGRGAQYF.

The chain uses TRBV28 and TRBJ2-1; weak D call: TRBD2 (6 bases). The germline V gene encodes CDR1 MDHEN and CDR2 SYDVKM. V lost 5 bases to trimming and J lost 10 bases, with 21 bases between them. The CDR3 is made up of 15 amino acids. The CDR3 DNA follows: TGTGCCAGCAGTGAAGCCGGGACTCAGTCTCCGGAGCAGTTCTTC. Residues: CASSEAGTQSPEQFF.

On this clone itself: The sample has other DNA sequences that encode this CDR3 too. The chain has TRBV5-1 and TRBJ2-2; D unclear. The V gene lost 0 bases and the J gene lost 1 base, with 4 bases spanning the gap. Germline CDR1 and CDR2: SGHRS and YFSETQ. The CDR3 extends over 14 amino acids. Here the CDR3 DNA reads TGCGCCAGCAGCTTGGGTGTGAACACCGGGGAGCTGTTTTTT. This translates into CASSLGVNTGELFF.

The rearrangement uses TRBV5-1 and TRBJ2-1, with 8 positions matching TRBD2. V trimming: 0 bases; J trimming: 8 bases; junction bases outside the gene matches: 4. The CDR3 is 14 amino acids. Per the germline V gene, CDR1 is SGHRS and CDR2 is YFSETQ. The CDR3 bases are TGCGCCAGCAGCTTGGGCGGGGGGTCGGATGAGCAGTTCTTC. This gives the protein CASSLGGGSDEQFF.

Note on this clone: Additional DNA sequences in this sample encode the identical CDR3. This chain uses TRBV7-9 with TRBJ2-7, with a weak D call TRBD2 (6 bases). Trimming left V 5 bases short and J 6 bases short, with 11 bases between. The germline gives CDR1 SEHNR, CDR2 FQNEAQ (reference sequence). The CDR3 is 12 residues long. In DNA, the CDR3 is TGTGCCAGCAGCCTTCAGGGAGGCGAGCAGTACTTC. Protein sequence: CASSLQGGEQYF.

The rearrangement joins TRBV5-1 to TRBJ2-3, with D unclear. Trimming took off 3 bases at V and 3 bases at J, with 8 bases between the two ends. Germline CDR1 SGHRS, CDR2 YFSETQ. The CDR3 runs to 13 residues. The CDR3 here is CASSSVRTDTQYF. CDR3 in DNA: TGCGCCAGCAGCTCCGTGAGGACAGATACGCAGTATTTT.

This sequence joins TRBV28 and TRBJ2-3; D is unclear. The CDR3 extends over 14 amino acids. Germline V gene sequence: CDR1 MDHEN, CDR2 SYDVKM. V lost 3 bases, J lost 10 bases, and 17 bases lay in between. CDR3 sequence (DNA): TGTGCCAGCAGTTTCAGAGTTATACAAGAGGCGCAGTATTTT. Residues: CASSFRVIQEAQYF.